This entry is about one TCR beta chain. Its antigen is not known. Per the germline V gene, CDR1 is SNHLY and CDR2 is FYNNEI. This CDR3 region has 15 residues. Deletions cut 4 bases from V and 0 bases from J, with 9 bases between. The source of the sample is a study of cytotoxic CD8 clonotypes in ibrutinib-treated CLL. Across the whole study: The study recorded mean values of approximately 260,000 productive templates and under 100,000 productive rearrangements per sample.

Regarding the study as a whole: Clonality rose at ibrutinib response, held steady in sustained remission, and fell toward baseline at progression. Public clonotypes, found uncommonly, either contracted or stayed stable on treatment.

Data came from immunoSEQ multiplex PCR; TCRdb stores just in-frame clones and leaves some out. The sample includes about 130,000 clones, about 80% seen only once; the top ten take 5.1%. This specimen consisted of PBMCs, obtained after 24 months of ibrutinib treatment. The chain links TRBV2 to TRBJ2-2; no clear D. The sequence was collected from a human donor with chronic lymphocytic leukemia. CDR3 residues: CASSVETANTGELFF. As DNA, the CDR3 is TGTGCCAGCAGTGTTGAGACGGCGAACACCGGGGAGCTGTTTTTT.